The 15 T cell receptor beta chains below were found in one sample sequenced in a study of CD8 T cells in ankylosing spondylitis. Study conclusions and caveats: Seemingly characteristic of ankylosing spondylitis blood was a TCR beta motif consisting of roughly 8 highly homologous variants.

TCRdb re-derived calls from the 5' RACE reads in MiXCR, one entry per CDR3 protein. The profile covers about 130,000 distinct CDR3 sequences, with about a sixth appearing a single time and 30% to 35% taken by the ten largest. Their recognized antigens are unknown. The sample comprised blood, either unsorted or a sorted T cell fraction (not recorded which). These receptors were obtained from a male donor with ankylosing spondylitis.

A remark on this clonotype: With a much larger clone just one base away, this may be a read error. The rearrangement links TRBV7-9 to TRBJ2-3; D is unclear. The CDR3 runs 14 residues. Trimming cost V 4 bases and J 8 bases, with 16 bases left between them. Germline CDR1 reads SEHNR; CDR2 reads FQNEAQ (reference sequence). The CDR3 loop reads CASSSSTGPVTQYF. The CDR3, as DNA: TGTGCCAGCAGCTCCTCGACTGGGCCCGTTACGCAGTATTTT.

The chain is built from TRBV27 and TRBJ2-1, with a possible D match to TRBD2 (5 bases). Trimming removed 3 bases at V and 0 bases at J, with 21 bases between. The CDR3 length is 19 residues. CDR1 and CDR2 from the germline V gene are MNHEY and SMNVEV (reference sequence). Here the CDR3 DNA reads TGTGCCAGCAGTTTGCTAGCCCATTCGACCGGAAGCTCCTACAATGAGCAGTTCTTC. This encodes CASSLLAHSTGSSYNEQFF.

The chain recombines TRBV30 with TRBJ1-5, with TRBD1 as a possible D gene (6 bases). Trimming took 8 bases from V and 9 from J, leaving 23 bases between them. Per germline, CDR1 GTSNPN and CDR2 SVGIG (reference sequence). The length of the CDR3 is 14 residues. CDR3: CANTWGRGLGPQHF. The CDR3 DNA sequence: TGTGCCAATACGTGGGGCAGGGGCCTTGGGCCCCAGCATTTT.

The V and J genes are TRBV20-1 and TRBJ2-3; TRBD1 is a possible D gene (5 bases). Trimming left V 0 bases short and J 2 bases short, with 6 bases between. The CDR3 spans 13 residues. Germline CDR1 is DFQATT and CDR2 is SNEGSKA (reference sequence). CDR3 residues: CSAREDITDTQYF. In nucleotides, the CDR3 is TGCAGTGCTAGAGAGGACATCACAGATACGCAGTATTTT.

Only a few counts were recorded for this clonotype. The rearrangement links TRBV28 to TRBJ1-6; a possible D gene is TRBD1 (5 bases). CDR1 and CDR2 from the germline V gene are MDHEN and SYDVKM. V was shortened by 5 bases and J by 4 bases, with 6 bases between the two germline ends. This CDR3 spans 13 amino acids. This CDR3 reads CASSRGYNSPLHF. The CDR3, as DNA: TGTGCCAGCAGTAGGGGATATAATTCACCCCTCCACTTT.

The V and J genes are TRBV7-2 and TRBJ2-3; no clear D gene. Trimming pared 3 bases from V and 2 bases from J, leaving 15 bases between. Germline lookup yields CDR1 SGHTA and CDR2 FQGNSA. This CDR3 spans 16 amino acids. CDR3 nucleotides: TGTGCCAGCAGCTTTACCCCTCTCCTCGACACAGATACGCAGTATTTT. Amino acids: CASSFTPLLDTDTQYF.

The chain couples TRBV2 to TRBJ1-1; no clear D. In germline, CDR1 is SNHLY, CDR2 FYNNEI. Trimming left V 7 bases short and J 11 bases short, with 14 bases between. The CDR3 length is 11 residues. CDR3: CASIGLPRAFF. DNA for the CDR3: TGTGCCAGCATAGGTCTCCCACGGGCTTTCTTT.

This clonotype was detected a few times. The chain joins TRBV18 to TRBJ2-1; possibly TRBD1 for D (6 bases). Trimming took off 2 bases at V and 0 bases at J, with 17 bases between the two ends. This CDR3 has 18 amino acids. Germline V gene data show CDR1 as KGHSH and CDR2 as LQKENI. The CDR3: CASSPTGMAGASYNEQFF. CDR3 nucleotide sequence: TGTGCCAGCTCACCAACAGGAATGGCAGGGGCCTCCTACAATGAGCAGTTCTTC.

This clonotype was found a few times. The chain employs TRBV5-1 and TRBJ2-7; D ambiguous. The germline CDR1 and CDR2 sequences are SGHRS and YFSETQ. This CDR3 comprises 14 residues. V lost 0 bases and J lost 6, with 13 bases in between. The CDR3 region is CASSLVGDAGEQYF. CDR3 DNA: TGCGCCAGCAGCTTGGTCGGTGACGCCGGCGAGCAGTACTTC.

There are many counts of this clonotype. V and J are TRBV10-3 and TRBJ2-7; TRBD1 agrees at 8 bases. The CDR3 sequence is 12 residues long. V lost 9 bases and J lost 3; bases outside the gene matches: 4. Germline CDR1 is ENHRY and CDR2 is SYGVKD. The CDR3 DNA reads as TGTGCCATGCGGACAGGGAACTACGAGCAGTACTTC. This translates into CAMRTGNYEQYF.

Many counts were recorded for this clonotype. V is TRBV7-9 and J is TRBJ2-3; 9 nucleotides agree with TRBD1. Germline trimming cut 6 bases from V and 4 bases from J; bases unmatched to any gene: 8. The CDR3 consists of 15 residues. Germline CDR1 reads SEHNR; CDR2 reads FQNEAQ (reference sequence). In DNA form, the CDR3 reads TGTGCCAGCAGAAAGGGACAGGGAAGTTCAGATACGCAGTATTTT. Its protein is CASRKGQGSSDTQYF.

The chain uses TRBV27 and TRBJ1-5; D unresolved. Trimming stripped 5 bases from V and 3 bases from J, with 5 bases between. There are 12 residues in the CDR3. Germline assignment: CDR1 MNHEY and CDR2 SMNVEV (reference sequence). CDR3 sequence: CASSPNNQPQHF. The CDR3 nucleotides are TGTGCCAGCAGTCCAAACAATCAGCCCCAGCATTTT.

This clonotype was seen more than once but under ten times. The chain employs TRBV7-9 and TRBJ2-7; 7 bases map to TRBD2. The CDR3 contains 15 residues. Germline values: CDR1 SEHNR, CDR2 FQNEAQ (reference sequence). V shed 3 bases and J 2 bases; nucleotides not matched to a gene: 7. CDR3 in amino acids: CASSLHGAGTYEQYF. In DNA form, the CDR3 reads TGTGCCAGCAGCTTGCACGGAGCGGGAACCTACGAGCAGTACTTC.

Only a few counts were recorded for this clonotype. This sequence joins TRBV4-1 and TRBJ1-5; tentatively, D is TRBD1 (5 bases). Germline assignment: CDR1 MGHRA and CDR2 YSYEKL. The V gene lost 0 bases and the J gene lost 1 base, with 13 bases spanning the gap. The CDR3 totals 17 residues. DNA for the CDR3: TGCGCCAGCAGCCAAGATTTGAGGGGATACAGCAATCAGCCCCAGCATTTT. Protein product: CASSQDLRGYSNQPQHF.

This clonotype was counted between two and nine times. The rearrangement joins TRBV11-1 to TRBJ2-7; 11 nucleotides match TRBD2. The germline V gene has CDR1 SGHAT and CDR2 FQDESV (reference sequence). V was clipped by 5 bases and J by 1 base; unmatched bases: 16. The CDR3 runs 19 residues. CDR3 loop: CASSLPLAGGKIGSYEQYF. CDR3 in DNA: TGTGCCAGCAGCCTCCCCCTAGCGGGAGGTAAAATCGGGTCCTACGAGCAGTACTTC.